The 20 T cell receptor beta chains reported below all come from one sample, sequenced in a study of blood T cell repertoires in COVID-19. Measured with immunoSEQ multiplex PCR; TCRdb has only the in-frame clones, and not every one. This sample has 150,000 to 160,000 clones, with approximately 86% found just once. The sample taken for sequencing was peripheral blood. Source of these receptors: a woman between 65 and 79 years old with acute or convalescent COVID-19.

The V and J genes are TRBV7-3 and TRBJ1-6; D not resolved. The germline V gene has CDR1 SGHTA and CDR2 FQGTGA. This CDR3 is built from 14 residues. The germline V and J ends were trimmed by 6 bases and 0 bases, with 6 bases remaining between them. As DNA, the CDR3 is TGTGCCAGCAGGTCGAGCTCCTATAATTCACCCCTCCACTTT. Translating it yields CASRSSSYNSPLHF. Complete variable domain (other parts from reference TRBV7-3 and TRBJ1-6): GAGVSQTPSNKVTEKGKYVELRCDPISGHTALYWYRQSLGQGPEFLIYFQGTGAADDSGLPNDRFFAVRPEGSVSTLKIQRTERGDSAVYLCASRSSSYNSPLHFGNGTRLTVT.

The chain couples TRBV6-4 to TRBJ1-1, with D uncertain. This CDR3 contains 14 residues. The V end lost 6 bases, the J end lost 2 bases, and 13 bases lay between the germline ends. CDR1 is MRHNA and CDR2 is SNTAGT in the germline V gene. The CDR3, as DNA: TGTGCCAGCAGCGCTGAGGGCCGTAACACTGAAGCTTTCTTT. Its protein product is CASSAEGRNTEAFF.

In its sample, this clone was seen once. This chain connects TRBV12-3 or TRBV12-4 to TRBJ1-2; D unresolved. CDR3 length: 11 residues. V lost 1 base, J lost 9 bases, and 6 bases lay in between. The chain's CDR3 is CASSLGASYTF. The DNA of the CDR3 is TGTGCCAGCAGTTTAGGGGCCAGCTACACCTTC.

The chain has TRBV4-1 and TRBJ2-1; 7 bases agree with TRBD2. The CDR3 has 17 amino acids. Looked up from germline, CDR1 is MGHRA and CDR2 is YSYEKL. The trim removed 0 bases at V and 0 bases at J, leaving 5 bases unmatched. CDR3 residues: CASSQDKAGSSYNEQFF. CDR3 sequence (DNA): TGCGCCAGCAGCCAAGATAAAGCGGGGAGCTCCTACAATGAGCAGTTCTTC.

The chain couples TRBV28 to TRBJ2-2; weak D call: TRBD2 (6 bases). The germline CDR1 and CDR2 sequences are MDHEN and SYDVKM. Trimming stripped 1 base from V and 6 bases from J, with 12 bases between. The CDR3 is 15 amino acids. CDR3 sequence: CASSLSGGVAGELFF. The CDR3 coding sequence is TGTGCCAGCAGTTTATCCGGAGGGGTTGCCGGGGAGCTGTTTTTT.

V usage is TRBV28 and J usage is TRBJ1-2; D is undetermined. CDR3 length: 15 amino acids. The germline gives CDR1 MDHEN, CDR2 SYDVKM. The V end lost 6 bases, the J end lost 8 bases, and 22 bases lay between the germline ends. DNA for the CDR3: TGTGCCAGCAGCCTGACTTCGGGAGCAAAAAGAGGCTACACCTTC. Its protein is CASSLTSGAKRGYTF.

The chain is built from TRBV3-1 (or the pseudogene TRBV3-2) and TRBJ2-2; TRBD2 is a possible D gene (6 bases). The V gene's germline CDR1 is LGHDT and CDR2 YNNKEL (reference sequence). Trimming pared 4 bases from V and 10 bases from J, leaving 19 bases between. The CDR3 totals 15 residues. In DNA, the CDR3 is TGTGCCAGCAGCCTCGGGACTTTGAGGACGGAGGAGCTGTTTTTT. It translates to CASSLGTLRTEELFF.

J is TRBJ1-2 and V is TRBV5-4, with D tentatively TRBD1 (6 bases). This CDR3 has 15 residues. Germline V gene data show CDR1 as SGHNT and CDR2 as YYREEE (reference sequence). Trimming pared 4 bases from V and 3 bases from J, leaving 16 bases between. The CDR3 spells CASSPRGGEDYGYTF. In nucleotides, the CDR3 is TGTGCCAGCAGCCCAAGGGGGGGGGAAGACTATGGCTACACCTTC.

This chain connects TRBV7-2 to TRBJ1-1; TRBD1 matches at 10 bases. V lost 7 bases and J lost 1; bases outside the gene matches: 3. There are 14 residues in the CDR3. Germline V CDR1 and CDR2: SGHTA, FQGNSA. The CDR3, as DNA: TGTGCCAGCACCCGACAGGGGGCGAACACTGAAGCTTTCTTT. Amino acids: CASTRQGANTEAFF.

This chain joins TRBV19 and TRBJ1-1; D gene ambiguous. This CDR3 contains 12 residues. The germline gives CDR1 LNHDA, CDR2 SQIVND (reference sequence). Trimming cost V 8 bases and J 2 bases, with 9 bases left between them. The CDR3 DNA sequence: TGTGCCAGTGCGGTCGGAAACACTGAAGCTTTCTTT. Its translation: CASAVGNTEAFF.

Concerning this clone itself: An end of the junction does not agree with germline; a read error may underlie this. The chain combines TRBV7-7 with TRBJ2-1; TRBD1 is a possible D gene (6 bases). CDR3 size: 16 residues. Germline V gene lookup returns CDR1 SSHAT and CDR2 FNYEAQ (reference sequence). DNA of the CDR3: TGTGCTAGCAGCTTAGCGACAGGTATGGGAGAGAATGAGCAGTTCTTC. Encoded protein: CASSLATGMGENEQFF.

The rearrangement joins TRBV7-9 to TRBJ2-3; TRBD1 matches at 10 bases. Losses at the gene ends were 1 base for V and 6 bases for J; bases not matched to a gene: 4. Looked up from germline, CDR1 is SEHNR and CDR2 is FQNEAQ (reference sequence). The CDR3 sequence is 15 residues long. CDR3 sequence: CASSLEGTGADTQYF. The CDR3 bases are TGTGCCAGCAGCTTAGAGGGGACAGGGGCCGATACGCAGTATTTT.

J is TRBJ2-3 and V is TRBV19, with 11 bases fitting TRBD1. There are 15 residues in the CDR3. Trimming removed 8 bases from V and 4 bases from J; junction bases left unmatched: 8. The germline CDR1 and CDR2 sequences are LNHDA and SQIVND (reference sequence). CDR3 bases: TGTGCCAGTTCGAACTGGGACAGGGGGTCAGATACGCAGTATTTT. It specifies CASSNWDRGSDTQYF.

The chain recombines TRBV5-5 with TRBJ2-5, with 8 bases identical to TRBD1. The CDR3 is 15 amino acids. The junction had 7 bases not matched to a gene; V was cut back by 1 base and J by 5 bases. Germline V gene lookup returns CDR1 SGHKS and CDR2 YYEKEE (reference sequence). The CDR3 region has the DNA TGTGCCAGCAGCTTGCCACCAGGGGGCCGGGAGACCCAGTACTTC. This sequence encodes CASSLPPGGRETQYF.

The chain has TRBV28 and TRBJ1-5; 7 positions match TRBD1. Germline trimming cut 6 bases from V and 9 bases from J; bases unmatched to any gene: 17. The germline gives CDR1 MDHEN, CDR2 SYDVKM. This CDR3 spans 16 amino acids. CDR3 DNA sequence: TGTGCCAGCAGAACCCCTAAAAGGGGGCAGCGATTGCCCCAGCATTTT. This sequence encodes CASRTPKRGQRLPQHF.

The gene calls are TRBV4-3 and TRBJ2-4; D not resolved. This CDR3 is 17 amino acids long. Trimming took 1 base from V and 3 from J, leaving 16 bases between them. Germline V gene data show CDR1 as LGHNA and CDR2 as YSLEER. The CDR3 DNA reads as TGCGCCAGCAGCCAAGTAGCTACCGTCCAGTTCAAAAACATTCAGTACTTC. Its protein product is CASSQVATVQFKNIQYF.

The rearrangement links TRBV5-1 to TRBJ2-2; D is undetermined. The CDR3 extends over 15 amino acids. V lost 1 base to trimming and J lost 1 base, with 8 bases between them. Germline CDR1 SGHRS, CDR2 YFSETQ. The CDR3 is CASSLRPGNTGELFF. As DNA, the CDR3 is TGCGCCAGCAGCTTGCGGCCGGGGAACACCGGGGAGCTGTTTTTT.

This chain connects TRBV6-1 to TRBJ2-3; possibly TRBD1 for D (6 bases). This CDR3 has 15 residues. Germline values: CDR1 MNHNS, CDR2 SASEGT. The V gene lost 2 bases and the J gene lost 1 base, with 10 bases spanning the gap. The CDR3 sequence: CASSEPDSRTDTQYF. The CDR3 DNA reads TGTGCCAGCAGTGAACCGGACAGCCGCACAGATACGCAGTATTTT.

The J gene is TRBJ2-6, the V gene TRBV7-2; D perhaps matches TRBD1 (6 bases). Trimming shortened V by 6 bases and J by 0 bases, and 9 bases separated the two germline ends. The CDR3 is made up of 15 amino acids. Germline assignment: CDR1 SGHTA and CDR2 FQGNSA. CDR3 loop: CASRDRTSGANVLTF. The CDR3 nucleotides are TGTGCCAGCAGAGACAGGACCTCTGGGGCCAACGTCCTGACTTTC.

V usage is TRBV5-1 and J usage is TRBJ2-1; possible D gene TRBD2, 5 bases. Per the germline V gene, CDR1 is SGHRS and CDR2 is YFSETQ. Trimming left V 3 bases short and J 7 bases short, with 11 bases between. This CDR3 spans 13 amino acids. CDR3 sequence (DNA): TGCGCCAGCAGCTCCACCCGGGGTAATGAGCAGTTCTTC. Amino acid sequence: CASSSTRGNEQFF.